The entry below describes one T cell receptor beta chain. There is no known antigen for this receptor. Base qualities are not at hand, and no much larger clone is one base apart. This entry comes from a study of T cell responses to AZD1222 COVID-19 vaccine listed by TCRdb under 2021. At the level of the whole study: TCR sequencing was performed for 230 to 250 trial participants, of whom some 200 were given two doses of AZD1222 and around 26 were given two doses of MenACWY control vaccine. Trial participants were enrolled by age into 18-55, 56-69 and 70-plus year subgroups, with approximately 150, 28 and 58 TCR-sequenced participants respectively.

The CDR3 regions of human TCRbeta chains were analyzed by immunosequencing. The study's own analysis went as follows. Repertoire TCRs were checked for matches against a reference library of SARS-CoV-2-specific TCRs that had been generated using the MIRA antigen-specificity platform. Breadth was defined as the fraction of unique TCRs that were SARS-CoV-2-associated, and depth was defined as the fraction of total T cells that were SARS-CoV-2-associated. Each spike-specific TCR was assigned to its reactive spike region and to a CD4 or CD8 class using the MIRA data. Log10-transformed breadth and depth values were compared by one-way ANOVA with Sidak's multiple comparisons tests. This is the immuneACCESS table as TCRdb keeps it, with only in-frame sequences that have V and J called. A part of the clones is gone; compared with another copy, unresolved V genes explain less than half, and the rest is unexplained. The V and J calls and the clone size are those of that table, but D and trimming were determined from the DNA. Present in this sample are 88,000 or so clones, roughly nine tenths of which were seen just once. The top ten clonotypes cover around 5% of the sample.

What this sample's time point label stands for: about 28 days (+/-7) after the second vaccine dose. AZD1222 recipients given second doses at about 4 weeks or at about 12 weeks were pooled, since spike-specific TCR depth and breadth were not found to differ between the two schedules. Samples from vaccinated people were obtained from the UK trials COV001 and COV002, which included a single-blind randomized controlled phase 2/3 trial of AZD1222 (ChAdOx1 nCoV-19) in healthy adults. For TCRbeta chain sequencing, PBMC samples from trial participants were taken at day 0 and at day 28 after the second dose. CDR1 and CDR2, per the germline V gene, are MNHNS and SASEGT. V was cut back by 1 base and J by 3 bases, leaving a gap of 10 bases between them. CDR3 length: 15 amino acids, cysteine to phenylalanine. Just the 45-base CDR3 DNA is kept, in frame starting at base 1. Beyond this particular receptor, the publication reports: The 56-69-year group was small, and its depth increase did not reach significance, likely because of low power. CD4 TCRs associated with the vaccine covered the entire spike protein, and the dominant responses were in regions 160-218 and 743-854. Conclusions about previously exposed vaccinees are limited because only a handful of AZD1222 recipients were SARS-CoV-2 seropositive at baseline. Nearly half of unique spike-specific TCRs reportedly recognized epitopes outside regions mutated in the B.1.351 and B.1.1.7 variants. Because no day 14 peak-response samples were available, repertoires were characterized only after the peak T cell response. Most participants were white British and females outnumbered males, and the authors suggested that clonal diversity may have been underestimated. After two AZD1222 doses, spike-specific TCR breadth and depth were significantly higher than at day 0 and than in MenACWY recipients.

This TCR derives from an adult who received the AZD1222 COVID-19 vaccine. The source material was peripheral blood, sampled 28 days after the second AZD1222 dose. Recombination connected TRBV6-1 to TRBJ1-5; confidence is insufficient to name the D gene. Read as DNA, the sequence is TGTGCCAGCAGTGAAGTCCACGGAGACAATCAGCCCCAGCATTTT. Protein translation: CASSEVHGDNQPQHF.